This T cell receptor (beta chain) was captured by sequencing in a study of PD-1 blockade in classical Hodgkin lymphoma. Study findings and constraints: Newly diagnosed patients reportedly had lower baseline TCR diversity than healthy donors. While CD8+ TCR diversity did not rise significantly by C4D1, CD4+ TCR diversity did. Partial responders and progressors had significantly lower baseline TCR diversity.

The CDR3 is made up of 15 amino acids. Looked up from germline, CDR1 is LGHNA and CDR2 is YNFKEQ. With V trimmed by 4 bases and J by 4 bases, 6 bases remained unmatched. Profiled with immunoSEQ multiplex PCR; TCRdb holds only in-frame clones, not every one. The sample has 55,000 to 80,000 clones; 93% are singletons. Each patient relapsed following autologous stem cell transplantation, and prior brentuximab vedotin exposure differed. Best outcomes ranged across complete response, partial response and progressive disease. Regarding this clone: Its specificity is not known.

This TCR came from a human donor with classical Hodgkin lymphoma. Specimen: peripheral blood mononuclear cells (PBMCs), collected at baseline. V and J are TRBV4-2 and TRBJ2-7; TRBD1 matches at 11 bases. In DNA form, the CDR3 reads TGTGCCAGCAGCCGAGGACAGGGGGCGCCTTACGAGCAGTACTTC. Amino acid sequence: CASSRGQGAPYEQYF.